This entry describes one T cell receptor beta chain. Its matching antigen is unknown. Trimming left V 7 bases short and J 5 bases short, with 17 bases between. Looked up from germline, CDR1 is MDHEN and CDR2 is SYDVKM. This CDR3 comprises 14 residues. The data originate from a study of response to subunit inactivated influenza vaccine. Overall study findings and caveats: Seasonal influenza vaccination, on each occasion, was suggested by the authors to recruit few new T cells.

TCRdb called the RT-PCR reads again in MiXCR, with one record for every CDR3 protein. This sample has 500,000 to 600,000 distinct CDR3 sequences, with 10% to 15% found just once. This TCR was recovered from a man in his forties or fifties who received an inactivated influenza vaccine. This chain connects TRBV28 to TRBJ2-5; either TRBD1 or TRBD2 may fit D (5 bases each). The sample in question was PBMCs from blood, obtained around seven weeks after vaccination. For the CDR3, the DNA is TGTGCCAGCACCCTGACTGTATGGGGGGAGACCCAGTACTTC. Translating gives CASTLTVWGETQYF.